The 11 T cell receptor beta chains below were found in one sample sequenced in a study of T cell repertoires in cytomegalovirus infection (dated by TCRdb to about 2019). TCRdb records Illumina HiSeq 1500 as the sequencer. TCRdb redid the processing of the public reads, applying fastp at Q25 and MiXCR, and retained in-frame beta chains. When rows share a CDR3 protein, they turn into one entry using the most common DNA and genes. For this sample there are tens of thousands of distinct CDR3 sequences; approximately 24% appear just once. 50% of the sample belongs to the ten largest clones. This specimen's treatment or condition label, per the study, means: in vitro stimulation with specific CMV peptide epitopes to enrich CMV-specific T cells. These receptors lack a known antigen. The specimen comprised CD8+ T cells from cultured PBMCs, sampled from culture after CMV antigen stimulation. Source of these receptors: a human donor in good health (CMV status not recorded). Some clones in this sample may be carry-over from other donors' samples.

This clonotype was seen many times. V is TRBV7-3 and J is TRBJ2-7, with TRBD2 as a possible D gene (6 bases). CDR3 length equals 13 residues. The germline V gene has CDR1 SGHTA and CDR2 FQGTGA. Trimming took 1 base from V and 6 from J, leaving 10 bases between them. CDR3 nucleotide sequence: TGTGCCAGCAGCTTAAAACTAGCATCCGAGCAGTACTTC. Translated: CASSLKLASEQYF.

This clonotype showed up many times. The CDR3 nucleotides are TGTGCCAGCAGCCTGGAGGGTTGGAGTTCACCCCTCCACTTT. Translation: CASSLEGWSSPLHF. V is TRBV11-2 and J is TRBJ1-6; the D is unclear. The length of the CDR3 is 14 residues. Germline assignment: CDR1 SGHAT and CDR2 FQNNGV. Trimming took 5 bases from V and 9 from J, leaving 14 bases between them. Supplemented by reference TRBV11-2 and TRBJ1-6, the full variable domain reads EAGVAQSPRYKIIEKRQSVAFWCNPISGHATLYWYQQILGQGPKLLIQFQNNGVVDDSQLPKDRFSAERLKGVDSTLKIQPAKLEDSAVYLCASSLEGWSSPLHFGNGTRLTVT.

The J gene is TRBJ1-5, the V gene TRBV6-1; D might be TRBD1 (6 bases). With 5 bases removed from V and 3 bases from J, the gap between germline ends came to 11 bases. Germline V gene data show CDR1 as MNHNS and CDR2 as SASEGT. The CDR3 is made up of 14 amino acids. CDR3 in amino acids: CASSTTGPNQPQHF. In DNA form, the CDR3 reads TGTGCCAGCAGTACGACAGGCCCCAATCAGCCCCAGCATTTT.

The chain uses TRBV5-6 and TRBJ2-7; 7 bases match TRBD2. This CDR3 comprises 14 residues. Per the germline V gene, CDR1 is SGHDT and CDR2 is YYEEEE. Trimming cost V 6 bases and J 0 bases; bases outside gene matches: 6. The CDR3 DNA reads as TGTGCCAGCACCGTTAGCGGGCGCTCCTACGAGCAGTACTTC. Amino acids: CASTVSGRSYEQYF.

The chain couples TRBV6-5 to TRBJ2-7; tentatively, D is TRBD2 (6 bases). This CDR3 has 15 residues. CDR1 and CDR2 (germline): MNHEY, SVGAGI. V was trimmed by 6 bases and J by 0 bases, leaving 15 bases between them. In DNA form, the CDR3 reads TGTGCCAGCAGCCCCGGGCTAGCGCTCTCCTACGAGCAGTACTTC. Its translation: CASSPGLALSYEQYF.

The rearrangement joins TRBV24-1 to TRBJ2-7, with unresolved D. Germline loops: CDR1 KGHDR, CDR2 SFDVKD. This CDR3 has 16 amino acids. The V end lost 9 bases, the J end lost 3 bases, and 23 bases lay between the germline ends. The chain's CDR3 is CATPLFGPVVIYEQYF. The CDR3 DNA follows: TGTGCCACCCCCCTGTTTGGGCCTGTTGTGATCTACGAGCAGTACTTC.

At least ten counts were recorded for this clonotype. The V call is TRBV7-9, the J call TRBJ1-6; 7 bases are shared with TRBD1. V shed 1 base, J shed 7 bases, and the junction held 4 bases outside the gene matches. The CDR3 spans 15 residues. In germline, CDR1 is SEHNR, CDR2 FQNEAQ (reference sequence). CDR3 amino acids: CASSLDGTENSPLHF. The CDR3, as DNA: TGTGCCAGCAGCTTAGATGGGACAGAAAATTCACCCCTCCACTTT.

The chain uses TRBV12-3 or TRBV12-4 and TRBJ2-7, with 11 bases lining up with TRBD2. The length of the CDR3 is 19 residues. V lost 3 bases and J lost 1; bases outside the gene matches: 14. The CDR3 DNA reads TGTGCCAGCAGTTTTAGCAGTATGATTGGGACTAGCGGTTCCTACGAGCAGTACTTC. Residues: CASSFSSMIGTSGSYEQYF.

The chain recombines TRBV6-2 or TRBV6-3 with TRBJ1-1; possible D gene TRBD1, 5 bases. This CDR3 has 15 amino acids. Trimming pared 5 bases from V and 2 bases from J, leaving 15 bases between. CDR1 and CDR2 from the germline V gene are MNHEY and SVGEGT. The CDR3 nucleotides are TGTGCCAGCAGTCCCTGGGGGGACGTTAACACTGAAGCTTTCTTT. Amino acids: CASSPWGDVNTEAFF.

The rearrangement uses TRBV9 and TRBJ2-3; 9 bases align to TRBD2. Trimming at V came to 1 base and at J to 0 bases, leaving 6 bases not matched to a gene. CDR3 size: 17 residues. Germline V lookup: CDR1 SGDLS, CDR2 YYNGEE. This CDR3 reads CASSVSRLAESTDTQYF. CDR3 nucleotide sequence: TGTGCCAGCAGCGTATCTCGACTAGCGGAAAGCACAGATACGCAGTATTTT. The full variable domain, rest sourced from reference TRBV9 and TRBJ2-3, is DSGVTQTPKHLITATGQRVTLRCSPRSGDLSVYWYQQSLDQGLQFLIQYYNGEERAKGNILERFSAQQFPDLHSELNLSSLELGDSALYFCASSVSRLAESTDTQYFGPGTRLTVL.

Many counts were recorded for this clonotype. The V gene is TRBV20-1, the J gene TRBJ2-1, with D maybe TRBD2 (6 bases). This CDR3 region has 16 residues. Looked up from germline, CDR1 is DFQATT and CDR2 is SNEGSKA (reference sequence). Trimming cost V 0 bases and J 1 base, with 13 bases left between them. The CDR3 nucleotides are TGCAGTGCTAGAGACAAGGACTACCAATCCTACAATGAGCAGTTCTTC. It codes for CSARDKDYQSYNEQFF.